Sequencing of this TCR beta chain was carried out in a study of blood T cells in healthy people across ages. The second PCR ran about 6 to 12 cycles with a sample-barcoded 5' primer and J-beta primers. TCRdb re-derived calls from the 5' RACE reads in MiXCR, one entry per CDR3 protein. The sample carries approximately 700,000 distinct CDR3 sequences, about 30% recorded once. V gave up 2 bases and J gave up 2 bases, with 17 bases separating them. The germline gives CDR1 SGHRS, CDR2 YFSETQ. This CDR3 has 16 residues. This clonotype was picked up many times. The receptor was derived from a woman of 80 years or more in good health. The sequenced sample consisted of blood. The V call is TRBV5-1, the J call TRBJ2-7; D is tentatively TRBD1 or TRBD2 (5 bases each). CDR3 bases: TGCGCCAGCAGCTTAAGCGGTGGGACGTCCCCCTACGAGCAGTACTTC. This gives the protein CASSLSGGTSPYEQYF.